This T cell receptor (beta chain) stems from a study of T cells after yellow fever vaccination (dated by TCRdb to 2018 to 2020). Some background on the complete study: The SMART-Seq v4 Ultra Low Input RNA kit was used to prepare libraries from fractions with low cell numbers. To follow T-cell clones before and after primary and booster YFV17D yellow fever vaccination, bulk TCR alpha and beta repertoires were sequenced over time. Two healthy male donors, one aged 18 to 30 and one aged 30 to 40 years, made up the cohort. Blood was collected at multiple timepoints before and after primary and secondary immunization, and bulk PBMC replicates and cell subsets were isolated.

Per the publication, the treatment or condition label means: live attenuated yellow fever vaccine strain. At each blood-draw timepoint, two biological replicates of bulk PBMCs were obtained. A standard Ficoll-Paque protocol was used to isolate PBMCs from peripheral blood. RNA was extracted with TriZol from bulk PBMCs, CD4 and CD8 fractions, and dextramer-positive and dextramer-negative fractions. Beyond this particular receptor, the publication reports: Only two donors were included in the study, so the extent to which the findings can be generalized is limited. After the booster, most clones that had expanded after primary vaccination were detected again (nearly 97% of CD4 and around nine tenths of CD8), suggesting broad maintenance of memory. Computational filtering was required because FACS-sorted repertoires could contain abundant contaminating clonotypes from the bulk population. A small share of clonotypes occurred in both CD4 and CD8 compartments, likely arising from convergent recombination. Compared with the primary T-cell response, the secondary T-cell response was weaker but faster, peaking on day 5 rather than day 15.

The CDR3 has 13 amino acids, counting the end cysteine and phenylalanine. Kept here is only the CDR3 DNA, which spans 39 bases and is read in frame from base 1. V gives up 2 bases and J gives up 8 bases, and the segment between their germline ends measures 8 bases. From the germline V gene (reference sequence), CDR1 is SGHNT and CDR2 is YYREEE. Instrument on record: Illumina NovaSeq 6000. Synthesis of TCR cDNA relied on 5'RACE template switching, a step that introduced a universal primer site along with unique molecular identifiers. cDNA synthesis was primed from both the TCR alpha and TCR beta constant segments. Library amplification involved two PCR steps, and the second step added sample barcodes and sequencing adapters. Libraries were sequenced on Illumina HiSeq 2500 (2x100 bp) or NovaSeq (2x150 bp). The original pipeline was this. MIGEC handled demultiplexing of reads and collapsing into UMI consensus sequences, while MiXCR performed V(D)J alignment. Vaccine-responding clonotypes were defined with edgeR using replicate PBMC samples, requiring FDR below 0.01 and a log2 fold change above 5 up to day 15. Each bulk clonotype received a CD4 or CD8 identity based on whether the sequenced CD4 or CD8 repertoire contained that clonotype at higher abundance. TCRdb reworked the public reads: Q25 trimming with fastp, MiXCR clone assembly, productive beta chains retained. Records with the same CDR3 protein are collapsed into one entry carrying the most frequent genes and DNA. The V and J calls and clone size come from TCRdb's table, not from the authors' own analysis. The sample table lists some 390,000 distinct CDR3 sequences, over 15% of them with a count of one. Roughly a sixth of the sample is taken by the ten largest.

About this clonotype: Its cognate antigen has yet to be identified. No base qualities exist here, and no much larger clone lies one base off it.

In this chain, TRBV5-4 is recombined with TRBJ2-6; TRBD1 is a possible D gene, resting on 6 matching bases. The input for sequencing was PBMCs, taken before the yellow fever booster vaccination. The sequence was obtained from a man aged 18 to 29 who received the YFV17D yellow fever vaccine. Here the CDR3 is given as CASSFWDTNVLTF. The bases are TGTGCCAGCAGCTTCTGGGACACCAACGTCCTGACTTTC. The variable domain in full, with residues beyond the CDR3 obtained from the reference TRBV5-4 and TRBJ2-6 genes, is ETGVTQSPTHLIKTRGQQVTLRCSSQSGHNTVSWYQQALGQGPQFIFQYYREEENGRGNFPPRFSGLQFPNYSSELNVNALELDDSALYLCASSFWDTNVLTFGAGSRLTVL.